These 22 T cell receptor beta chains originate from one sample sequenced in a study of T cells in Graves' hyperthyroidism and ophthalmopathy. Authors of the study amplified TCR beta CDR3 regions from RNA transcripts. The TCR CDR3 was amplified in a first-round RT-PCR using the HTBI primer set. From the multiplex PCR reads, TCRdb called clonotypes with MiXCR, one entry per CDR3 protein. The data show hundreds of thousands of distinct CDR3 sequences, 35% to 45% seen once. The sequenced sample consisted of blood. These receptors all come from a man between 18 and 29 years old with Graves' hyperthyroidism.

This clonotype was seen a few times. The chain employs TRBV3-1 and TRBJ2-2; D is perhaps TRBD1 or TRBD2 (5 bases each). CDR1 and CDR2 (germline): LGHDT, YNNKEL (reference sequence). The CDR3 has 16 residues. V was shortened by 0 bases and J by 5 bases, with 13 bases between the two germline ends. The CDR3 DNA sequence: TGTGCCAGCAGCCAAGATGGAGGCAGGGTGACCGGGGAGCTGTTTTTT. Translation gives CASSQDGGRVTGELFF.

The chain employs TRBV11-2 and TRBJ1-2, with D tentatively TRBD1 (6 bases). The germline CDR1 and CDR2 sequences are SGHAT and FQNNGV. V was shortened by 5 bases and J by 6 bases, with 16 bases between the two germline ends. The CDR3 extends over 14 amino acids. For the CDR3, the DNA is TGTGCCAGCAGCCCTCTCCGGGGGCCCAATGGCTACACCTTC. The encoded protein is CASSPLRGPNGYTF.

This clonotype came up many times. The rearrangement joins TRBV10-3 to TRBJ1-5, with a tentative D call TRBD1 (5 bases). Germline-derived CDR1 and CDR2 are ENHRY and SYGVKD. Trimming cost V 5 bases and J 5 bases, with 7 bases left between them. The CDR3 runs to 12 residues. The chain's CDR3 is CAISTGDQPQHF. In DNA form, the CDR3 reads TGTGCCATCAGTACAGGTGATCAGCCCCAGCATTTT.

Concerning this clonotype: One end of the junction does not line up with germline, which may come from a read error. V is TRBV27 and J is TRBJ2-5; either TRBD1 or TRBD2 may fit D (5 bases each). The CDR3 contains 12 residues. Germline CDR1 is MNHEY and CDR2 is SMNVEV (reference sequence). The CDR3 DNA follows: TGTGCCAGCAGGACCCTAGGGGAGACCCAGCACTTC. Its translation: CASRTLGETQHF.

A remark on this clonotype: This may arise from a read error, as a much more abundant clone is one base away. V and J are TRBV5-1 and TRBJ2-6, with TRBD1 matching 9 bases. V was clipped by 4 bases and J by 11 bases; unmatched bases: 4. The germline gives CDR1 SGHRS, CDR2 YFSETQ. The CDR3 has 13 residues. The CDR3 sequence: CASSRGQGDVLTF. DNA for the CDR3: TGCGCCAGCAGCCGGGGACAGGGCGACGTCCTGACTTTC.

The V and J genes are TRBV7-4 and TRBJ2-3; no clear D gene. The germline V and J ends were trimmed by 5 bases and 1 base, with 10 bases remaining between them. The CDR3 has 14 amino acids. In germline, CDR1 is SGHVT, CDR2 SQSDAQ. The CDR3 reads CASSHSDGTDTQYF. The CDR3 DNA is TGTGCCAGCAGCCATTCGGACGGCACAGATACGCAGTATTTT.

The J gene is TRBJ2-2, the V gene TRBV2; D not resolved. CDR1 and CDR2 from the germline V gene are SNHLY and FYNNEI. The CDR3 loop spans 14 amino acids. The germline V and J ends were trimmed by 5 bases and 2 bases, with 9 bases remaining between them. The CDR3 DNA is TGTGCCAGCAGTTTAAGGCTAAACACCGGGGAGCTGTTTTTT. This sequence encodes CASSLRLNTGELFF.

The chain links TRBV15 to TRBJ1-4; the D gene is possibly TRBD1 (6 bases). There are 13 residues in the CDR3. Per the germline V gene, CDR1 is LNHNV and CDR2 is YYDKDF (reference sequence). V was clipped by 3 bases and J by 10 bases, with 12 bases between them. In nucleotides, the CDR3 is TGTGCCACCAGCAGCAGGGGCGACGGAAAACTGTTTTTT. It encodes CATSSRGDGKLFF.

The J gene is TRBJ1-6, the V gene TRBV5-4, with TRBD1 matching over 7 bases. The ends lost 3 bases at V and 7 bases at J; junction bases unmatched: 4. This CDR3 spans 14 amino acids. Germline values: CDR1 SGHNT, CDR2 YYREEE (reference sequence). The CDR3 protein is CASSSSDRNSPLHF. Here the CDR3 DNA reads TGTGCCAGCAGCTCCTCGGACAGGAATTCACCCCTCCACTTT.

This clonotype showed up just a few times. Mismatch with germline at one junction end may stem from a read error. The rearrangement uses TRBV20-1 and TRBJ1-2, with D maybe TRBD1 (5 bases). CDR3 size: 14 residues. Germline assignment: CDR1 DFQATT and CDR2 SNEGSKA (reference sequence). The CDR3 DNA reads TGCAGTGCTAGTGGGGGAATAGGATTCTATGACTACACCTTC. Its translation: CSASGGIGFYDYTF.

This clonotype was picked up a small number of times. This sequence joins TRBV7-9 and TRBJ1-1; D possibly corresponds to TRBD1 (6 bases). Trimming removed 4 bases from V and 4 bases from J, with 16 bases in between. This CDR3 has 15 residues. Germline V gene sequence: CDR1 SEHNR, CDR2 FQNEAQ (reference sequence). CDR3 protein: CASSSSTGWSTEAFF. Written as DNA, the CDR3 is TGTGCCAGCAGCTCCAGTACAGGGTGGAGCACTGAAGCTTTCTTT.

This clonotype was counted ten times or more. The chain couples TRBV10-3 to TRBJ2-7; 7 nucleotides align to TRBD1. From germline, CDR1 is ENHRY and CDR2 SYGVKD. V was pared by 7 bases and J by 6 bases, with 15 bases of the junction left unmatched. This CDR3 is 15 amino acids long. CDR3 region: CAITPVRDSPREQYF. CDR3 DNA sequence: TGTGCCATCACCCCCGTCCGGGACAGTCCTCGCGAGCAGTACTTC.

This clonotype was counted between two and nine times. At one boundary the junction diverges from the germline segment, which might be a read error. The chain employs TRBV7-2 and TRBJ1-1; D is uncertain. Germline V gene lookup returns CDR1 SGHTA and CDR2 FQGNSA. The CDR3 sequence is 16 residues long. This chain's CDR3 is CASSQEGYSMNTEAFF. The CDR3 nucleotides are TGCGCCAGCAGCCAAGAGGGTTATTCAATGAACACTGAAGCTTTCTTT.

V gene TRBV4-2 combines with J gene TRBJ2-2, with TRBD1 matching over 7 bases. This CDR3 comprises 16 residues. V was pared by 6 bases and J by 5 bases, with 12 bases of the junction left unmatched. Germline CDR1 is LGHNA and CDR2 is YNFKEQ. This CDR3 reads CASSPKGAEVTGELFF. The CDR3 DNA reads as TGTGCCAGCAGTCCCAAGGGGGCGGAAGTGACCGGGGAGCTGTTTTTT.

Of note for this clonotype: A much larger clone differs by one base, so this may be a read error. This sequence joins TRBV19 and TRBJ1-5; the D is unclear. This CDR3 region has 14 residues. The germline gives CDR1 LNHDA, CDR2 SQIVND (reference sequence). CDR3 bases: TGTGCCAGTACGGCATTGGTTAGCAAGCAGCCCCAGCATTTT. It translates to CASTALVSKQPQHF.

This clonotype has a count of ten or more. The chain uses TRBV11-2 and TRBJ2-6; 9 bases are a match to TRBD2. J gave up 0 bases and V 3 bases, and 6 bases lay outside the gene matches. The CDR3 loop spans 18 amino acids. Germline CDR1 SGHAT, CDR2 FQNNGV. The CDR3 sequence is CASSLSLAGSSGANVLTF. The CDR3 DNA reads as TGTGCCAGCAGCTTGAGCCTAGCGGGGTCCTCTGGGGCCAACGTCCTGACTTTC.

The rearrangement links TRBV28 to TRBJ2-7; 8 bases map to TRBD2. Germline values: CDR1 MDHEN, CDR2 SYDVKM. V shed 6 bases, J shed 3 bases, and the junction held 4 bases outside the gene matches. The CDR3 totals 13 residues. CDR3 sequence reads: CASSDGGVYEQYF. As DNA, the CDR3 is TGTGCCAGCAGCGACGGGGGGGTCTACGAGCAGTACTTC.

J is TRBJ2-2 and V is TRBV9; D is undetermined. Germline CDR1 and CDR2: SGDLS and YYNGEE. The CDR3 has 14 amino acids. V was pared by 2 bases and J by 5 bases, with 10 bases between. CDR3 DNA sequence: TGTGCCAGCAGCGTCCAATGGGCAACCGGGGAGCTGTTTTTT. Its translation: CASSVQWATGELFF.

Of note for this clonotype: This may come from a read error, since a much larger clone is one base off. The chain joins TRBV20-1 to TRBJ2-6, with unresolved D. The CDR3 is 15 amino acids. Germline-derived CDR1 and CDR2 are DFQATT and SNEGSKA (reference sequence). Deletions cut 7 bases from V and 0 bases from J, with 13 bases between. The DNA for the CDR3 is TGCAGTGTCGCCGACTGGACCTCTGGGGCCAACGTCCTGACTTTC. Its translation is CSVADWTSGANVLTF.

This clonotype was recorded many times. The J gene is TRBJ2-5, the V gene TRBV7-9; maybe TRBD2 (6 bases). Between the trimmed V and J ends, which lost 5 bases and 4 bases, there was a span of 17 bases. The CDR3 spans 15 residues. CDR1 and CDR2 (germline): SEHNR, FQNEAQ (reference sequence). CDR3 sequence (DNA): TGTGCCAGCAGCCCTCTGGGGGGAGTAGGAGAGACCCAGTACTTC. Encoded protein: CASSPLGGVGETQYF. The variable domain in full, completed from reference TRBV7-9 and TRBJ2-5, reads DTGVSQNPRHKITKRGQNVTFRCDPISEHNRLYWYRQTLGQGPEFLTYFQNEAQLEKSRLLSDRFSAERPKGSFSTLEIQRTEQGDSAMYLCASSPLGGVGETQYFGPGTRLLVL.

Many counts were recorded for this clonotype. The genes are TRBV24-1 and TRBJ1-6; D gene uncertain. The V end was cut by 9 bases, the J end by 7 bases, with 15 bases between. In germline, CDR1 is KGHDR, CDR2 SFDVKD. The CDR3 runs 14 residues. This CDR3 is CATRPQGSNSPLHF. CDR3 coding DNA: TGTGCCACCCGGCCACAAGGAAGCAATTCACCCCTCCACTTT.

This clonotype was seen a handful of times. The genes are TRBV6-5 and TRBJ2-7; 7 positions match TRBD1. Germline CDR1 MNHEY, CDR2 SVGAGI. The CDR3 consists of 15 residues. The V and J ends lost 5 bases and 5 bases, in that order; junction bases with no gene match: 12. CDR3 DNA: TGTGCCAGCAGTCTCGTGGACGACAGGGACGACGAGCAGTACTTC. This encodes CASSLVDDRDDEQYF.